This entry describes one T cell receptor beta chain. This CDR3 contains 15 residues. Germline lookup yields CDR1 SNHLY and CDR2 FYNNEI. J gave up 3 bases and V 7 bases, and 7 bases lay outside the gene matches. The data were obtained in a study of T cell changes during pregnancy in multiple sclerosis. Sequencing used immunoSEQ multiplex PCR; TCRdb keeps in-frame clones, though not all of them. Of 100,000 or so clones in the sample, about 92% were seen once. The gene calls are TRBV2 and TRBJ2-2; 8 nucleotides agree with TRBD2. This TCR derives from a female donor with multiple sclerosis, enrolled in a pregnancy study. Sequencing was performed on peripheral blood, taken in the second trimester of pregnancy. CDR3 loop: CASTILRGDTGELFF. The CDR3 DNA is TGTGCCAGCACCATCTTGCGGGGGGACACCGGGGAGCTGTTTTTT.